Following are 29 T cell receptor beta chains from one sample sequenced in a study of blood T cell repertoires in COVID-19. This table comes from immunoSEQ multiplex PCR, and its TCRdb copy is limited to in-frame clones, with some not included. The data hold 200,000 to 250,000 clones, with about 83% observed a single time. The sequenced material came from PBMCs or T cells enriched from blood (not recorded which). The receptors stem from a woman in her 50s who had recovered from COVID-19.

The rearrangement links TRBV20-1 to TRBJ1-2; 8 bases match TRBD1. CDR3 length equals 14 residues. V lost 3 bases to trimming and J lost 4 bases; unmatched junction nucleotides: 7. In germline, CDR1 is DFQATT, CDR2 SNEGSKA (reference sequence). The CDR3 reads CSASGTGSVYGYTF. The CDR3, as DNA: TGCAGTGCTAGTGGGACAGGAAGCGTCTATGGCTACACCTTC.

The table lists this clone with a count of one. The chain carries TRBV4-3 and TRBJ2-1, with 8 bases that match TRBD2. This CDR3 is built from 16 residues. Germline trimming cut 2 bases from V and 7 bases from J; bases unmatched to any gene: 10. Germline V gene lookup returns CDR1 LGHNA and CDR2 YSLEER. CDR3 in amino acids: CASSQPTSGVPNEQFF. CDR3 bases: TGCGCCAGCAGCCAACCCACTAGCGGAGTCCCGAATGAGCAGTTCTTC.

The chain recombines TRBV6-6 with TRBJ2-2, with a tentative D call TRBD1 (6 bases). The germline CDR1 and CDR2 sequences are MNHNY and SVGAGI (reference sequence). The CDR3 consists of 16 residues. Trimming removed 0 bases from V and 2 bases from J, with 10 bases in between. The CDR3 loop reads CASSYSGGANTGELFF. The DNA of the CDR3 is TGTGCCAGCAGTTACTCAGGGGGAGCCAACACCGGGGAGCTGTTTTTT.

The V call is TRBV5-5, the J call TRBJ1-2; 9 bases are a match to TRBD1. Trimming at V came to 3 bases and at J to 4 bases, leaving 7 bases not matched to a gene. Germline assignment: CDR1 SGHKS and CDR2 YYEKEE (reference sequence). This CDR3 is built from 15 residues. The CDR3 region is CASSSGTGIVYGYTF. The CDR3 coding sequence is TGTGCCAGCAGCTCAGGGACAGGGATAGTCTATGGCTACACCTTC.

The chain couples TRBV2 to TRBJ2-6; 11 bases agree with TRBD1. CDR1 and CDR2 from the germline V gene are SNHLY and FYNNEI. Germline trimming cut 10 bases from V and 1 base from J; bases unmatched to any gene: 3. The CDR3 has 15 amino acids. CDR3 protein: CAIGQGASGANVLTF. The CDR3 DNA reads TGTGCCATCGGACAGGGGGCTTCTGGGGCCAACGTCCTGACTTTC.

This clone has more than one count but fewer than ten. The CDR3 nucleotides read TGTGCCAGCTCACCACTAACTAGCGGGTACAATGAGCAGTTCTTC. Amino acid sequence: CASSPLTSGYNEQFF. This chain joins TRBV18 and TRBJ2-1, with 9 bases aligning to TRBD2. The V gene end was trimmed by 1 base and the J gene end by 4 bases; junction bases not matched to a gene: 2. Germline V gene lookup returns CDR1 KGHSH and CDR2 LQKENI. This CDR3 contains 15 residues.

This chain's CDR3 is CSASWPFGSSYNEQFF. The CDR3 coding sequence is TGCAGTGCTAGTTGGCCCTTCGGGAGTTCCTACAATGAGCAGTTCTTC. The chain has TRBV20-1 and TRBJ2-1; D might be TRBD2 (6 bases). The CDR3 sequence is 16 residues long. The V gene's germline CDR1 is DFQATT and CDR2 SNEGSKA (reference sequence). Deletions cut 3 bases from V and 1 base from J, with 16 bases between.

V gene TRBV6-6 combines with J gene TRBJ2-1; 11 bases map to TRBD2. CDR1 and CDR2 (germline): MNHNY, SVGAGI (reference sequence). J lost 12 bases, V lost 6 bases, and 10 bases had no gene match. This CDR3 has 14 amino acids. For the CDR3, the DNA is TGTGCCAGCAGCTCCCTCACTAGCGGGAGAGCGCAGTTCTTC. Its translation: CASSSLTSGRAQFF.

The rearrangement uses TRBV5-5 and TRBJ1-2; 7 bases line up with TRBD1. Germline V CDR1 and CDR2: SGHKS, YYEKEE (reference sequence). CDR3 length: 11 amino acids. J lost 10 bases, V lost 6 bases, and 6 bases had no gene match. CDR3 DNA sequence: TGTGCCAGCACCAAAGGGGGCGCCTACACCTTC. It yields the protein CASTKGGAYTF.

The chain links TRBV7-6 to TRBJ2-1, with TRBD1 matching over 7 bases. In germline, CDR1 is SGHVS, CDR2 FNYEAQ. This CDR3 has 15 residues. With V trimmed by 2 bases and J by 4 bases, 5 bases remained unmatched. The CDR3 here is CASSLIRDRYNEQFF. The CDR3 bases are TGTGCCAGCAGCTTAATCCGGGACAGATACAATGAGCAGTTCTTC.

This clone has only one observation. V gene TRBV11-3 combines with J gene TRBJ1-2; D gene ambiguous. V was clipped by 1 base and J by 12 bases, with 9 bases between them. CDR3 size: 11 residues. The germline gives CDR1 SGHNT, CDR2 YENEEA. The CDR3 region has the DNA TGTGCCAGCAGCTTAGGAGGCGGTAACACCTTC. Amino acids: CASSLGGGNTF.

The genes are TRBV5-5 and TRBJ2-1, with 7 nucleotides matching TRBD2. The CDR3 spans 18 residues. The germline CDR1 and CDR2 sequences are SGHKS and YYEKEE (reference sequence). The V gene end was trimmed by 0 bases and the J gene end by 5 bases; junction bases not matched to a gene: 14. CDR3 protein: CASSLVGAGASMDNEQFF. The CDR3 DNA sequence: TGTGCCAGCAGCTTGGTCGGGGCGGGAGCCAGTATGGACAATGAGCAGTTCTTC. Looking up the rest from reference TRBV5-5 and TRBJ2-1 gives the full variable domain: DAGVTQSPTHLIKTRGQQVTLRCSPISGHKSVSWYQQVLGQGPQFIFQYYEKEERGRGNFPDRFSARQFPNYSSELNVNALLLGDSALYLCASSLVGAGASMDNEQFFGPGTRLTVL.

The DNA of the CDR3 is TGTGCCAGCAGCTTAATTACAGGGGGCCTCTCACCCCTCCACTTT. Protein: CASSLITGGLSPLHF. The chain is built from TRBV7-2 and TRBJ1-6, with TRBD1 identical over 9 bases. The V segment lost 2 bases and the J segment 10 bases; nucleotides outside the gene matches: 6. CDR3 size: 15 residues. Germline V gene sequence: CDR1 SGHTA, CDR2 FQGNSA.

This clone is a singleton in its sample. This sequence joins TRBV19 and TRBJ2-5; 9 nucleotides match TRBD2. In germline, CDR1 is LNHDA, CDR2 SQIVND (reference sequence). This CDR3 is 17 amino acids long. V shed 6 bases, J shed 0 bases, and the junction held 11 bases outside the gene matches. The DNA of the CDR3 is TGTGCCAGTAGAACCGGCGGGGGGGCCCGATACCAAGAGACCCAGTACTTC. This translates into CASRTGGGARYQETQYF.

The chain employs TRBV27 and TRBJ2-1; D might be TRBD2 (7 bases). The V gene lost 5 bases and the J gene lost 4 bases, with 15 bases spanning the gap. The germline gives CDR1 MNHEY, CDR2 SMNVEV (reference sequence). The CDR3 has 15 amino acids. CDR3 sequence reads: CASSLRGGEYNEQFF. CDR3 in DNA: TGTGCCAGCAGTCTCAGGGGAGGGGAATACAATGAGCAGTTCTTC.

CDR3 bases: TGTGCCAGTAGTATTGACAGGGGAGGTAATTCACCCCTCCACTTT. It codes for CASSIDRGGNSPLHF. The J gene is TRBJ1-6, the V gene TRBV19; 8 bases line up with TRBD1. CDR1 is LNHDA and CDR2 is SQIVND in the germline V gene (reference sequence). V was clipped by 3 bases and J by 6 bases; unmatched bases: 4. The CDR3 extends over 15 amino acids.

The chain employs TRBV7-2 and TRBJ2-7, with TRBD2 as a possible D gene (7 bases). CDR3 length: 15 amino acids. The germline CDR1 and CDR2 sequences are SGHTA and FQGNSA. Trimming left V 2 bases short and J 6 bases short, with 17 bases between. CDR3 region: CASSLFGGAAPEQYF. Written as DNA, the CDR3 is TGTGCCAGCAGCTTATTTGGGGGGGCGGCCCCCGAGCAGTACTTC.

This rearrangement joins TRBV6-5 to TRBJ2-3; D gene unclear. CDR3 length equals 11 residues. Germline-derived CDR1 and CDR2 are MNHEY and SVGAGI. V was cut by 4 bases and J by 6 bases, with 5 bases left in between. The CDR3 DNA is TGTGCCAGCAGTTCCATTGATACGCAGTATTTT. Translation gives CASSSIDTQYF.

The chain recombines TRBV7-2 with TRBJ1-2; perhaps TRBD1 as D (5 bases). This CDR3 region has 14 residues. V lost 7 bases and J 9 bases, leaving 21 bases between the germline ends. In germline, CDR1 is SGHTA, CDR2 FQGNSA. CDR3 sequence reads: CASITKGAGSRYTF. CDR3 DNA sequence: TGTGCCAGCATCACCAAAGGGGCAGGGTCTCGCTACACCTTC.

The gene calls are TRBV4-1 and TRBJ1-2, with a weak D call TRBD1 (5 bases). V dropped 4 bases and J dropped 4 bases, with 19 bases sitting between them. Germline assignment: CDR1 MGHRA and CDR2 YSYEKL. This CDR3 spans 16 amino acids. Here the CDR3 reads CASSRQGQEVLYGYTF. The CDR3, as DNA: TGCGCCAGCAGCCGTCAGGGTCAGGAAGTCCTCTATGGCTACACCTTC.

This clone was recorded a few times. V and J are TRBV24-1 and TRBJ2-3, with a tentative D call TRBD1 (6 bases). CDR1 is KGHDR and CDR2 is SFDVKD in the germline V gene. The CDR3 loop spans 12 amino acids. V lost 8 bases, J lost 2 bases, and 7 bases lay in between. The CDR3 sequence is CATNRDTDTQYF. The CDR3 nucleotides read TGTGCCACCAACAGGGACACAGATACGCAGTATTTT.

Concerning this clone: The same CDR3 can be traced to other DNA sequences in this sample. The CDR3 DNA follows: TGTGCCAGCTCACCCCCGGGACTAGCGGGCCCAGATACGCAGTATTTT. It yields the protein CASSPPGLAGPDTQYF. This chain joins TRBV18 and TRBJ2-3; TRBD2 agrees at 12 bases. Per germline, CDR1 KGHSH and CDR2 LQKENI. The CDR3 sequence is 16 residues long. V trimming: 3 bases; J trimming: 4 bases; junction bases outside the gene matches: 5. The full variable domain, completed using reference TRBV18 and TRBJ2-3, is NAGVMQNPRHLVRRRGQEARLRCSPMKGHSHVYWYRQLPEEGLKFMVYLQKENIIDESGMPKERFSAEFPKEGPSILRIQQVVRGDSAAYFCASSPPGLAGPDTQYFGPGTRLTVL.

The chain links TRBV5-1 to TRBJ2-3, with TRBD1 matching 9 bases. The CDR3 consists of 14 residues. Trimming at V came to 6 bases and at J to 0 bases, leaving 2 bases not matched to a gene. The germline V gene encodes CDR1 SGHRS and CDR2 YFSETQ. As DNA, the CDR3 is TGCGCCAGCAAGACAGGGGGAAGCACAGATACGCAGTATTTT. This encodes CASKTGGSTDTQYF.

The genes are TRBV6-4 and TRBJ2-2; TRBD2 agrees at 10 bases. The CDR3 extends over 14 amino acids. V shed 3 bases and J 7 bases; nucleotides not matched to a gene: 2. Germline CDR1 reads MRHNA; CDR2 reads SNTAGT. The CDR3 nucleotides are TGTGCCAGCAGTGAGGCTAGCGGGAGCGGGGAGCTGTTTTTT. Translation: CASSEASGSGELFF.

This clone was recorded a few times. The genes are TRBV11-2 and TRBJ1-2, with 7 positions matching TRBD1. The CDR3 totals 14 residues. From germline, CDR1 is SGHAT and CDR2 FQNNGV. J was trimmed by 4 bases and V by 5 bases; bases with no gene match: 7. CDR3 amino acids: CASSPRTGVYGYTF. The CDR3 nucleotides read TGTGCCAGCAGCCCACGGACAGGAGTCTATGGCTACACCTTC.

The gene calls are TRBV5-4 and TRBJ2-7, with a possible D match to TRBD2 (5 bases). The CDR3 loop spans 13 amino acids. Germline V gene lookup returns CDR1 SGHNT and CDR2 YYREEE (reference sequence). Trimming left V 5 bases short and J 2 bases short, with 11 bases between. CDR3 bases: TGTGCCAGCAGTGGCGGGCCTACCTACGAGCAGTACTTC. This codes for CASSGGPTYEQYF.

In its sample, this clone was seen once. V usage is TRBV29-1 and J usage is TRBJ2-7; TRBD1 matches 7 bases. Losses at the gene ends were 5 bases for V and 3 bases for J; bases not matched to a gene: 7. This CDR3 contains 13 residues. The V gene's germline CDR1 is SQVTM and CDR2 ANQGSEA. The CDR3 protein is CSVRQGRSYEQYF. The DNA of the CDR3 is TGCAGCGTTCGACAGGGTAGGAGCTACGAGCAGTACTTC.

This clone was picked up a small number of times. The J gene is TRBJ2-7, the V gene TRBV19; TRBD1 matches 10 bases. Trimming cost V 4 bases and J 4 bases; bases outside gene matches: 7. CDR1 and CDR2 (germline): LNHDA, SQIVND (reference sequence). This CDR3 has 15 amino acids. CDR3 amino acids: CASSKRQGARYEQYF. In DNA form, the CDR3 reads TGTGCCAGTAGTAAACGACAGGGGGCACGGTACGAGCAGTACTTC.

This chain joins TRBV7-8 and TRBJ2-6; no firm D call. This CDR3 comprises 16 residues. Trimming cost V 1 base and J 2 bases, with 9 bases left between them. Germline CDR1 SGHVS, CDR2 FQNEAQ. The CDR3 reads CASSLGRRPGANVLTF. The CDR3 bases are TGTGCCAGCAGCTTAGGGCGGCGACCTGGGGCCAACGTCCTGACTTTC.